This T cell receptor beta chain was documented in a study of regulatory T cells in long-lasting Graves disease. Trimming took off 2 bases at V and 4 bases at J, with 11 bases between the two ends. The germline gives CDR1 MNHEY, CDR2 SMNVEV (reference sequence). The CDR3 is 15 residues long. Time point described: newly diagnosed GD, antithyroid drugs for less than 3 months. Preparation of the TCR library used RNA extracted from PBMCs. Arm-PCR of CDR3 regions and iRepertoire HTBI primers were used to build TCR beta libraries. In TCRdb, the multiplex PCR reads were re-called with MiXCR into one record per CDR3 protein. Altogether some 450,000 distinct CDR3 sequences are present, over 15% being singletons, with the ten largest covering about 11%. As to this clonotype: What it binds is unknown.

Whole-study results and caveats: Preferential use of TRBV28, TRBJ1-2 and TRBJ2-5 was seen in persistent disease.

The same sample was also used in a study of T cells in Graves' hyperthyroidism and ophthalmopathy.

Sequencing used peripheral blood mononuclear cells (PBMCs), obtained at new diagnosis, from a patient treated with antithyroid drugs. This receptor was taken from a woman aged 25-40 years with Graves disease. The chain joins TRBV27 to TRBJ2-2; tentative D call: TRBD2 (6 bases). CDR3 region: CASSLTGVGTGELFF. For the CDR3, the DNA is TGTGCCAGCAGTTTAACGGGAGTAGGCACCGGGGAGCTGTTTTTT.